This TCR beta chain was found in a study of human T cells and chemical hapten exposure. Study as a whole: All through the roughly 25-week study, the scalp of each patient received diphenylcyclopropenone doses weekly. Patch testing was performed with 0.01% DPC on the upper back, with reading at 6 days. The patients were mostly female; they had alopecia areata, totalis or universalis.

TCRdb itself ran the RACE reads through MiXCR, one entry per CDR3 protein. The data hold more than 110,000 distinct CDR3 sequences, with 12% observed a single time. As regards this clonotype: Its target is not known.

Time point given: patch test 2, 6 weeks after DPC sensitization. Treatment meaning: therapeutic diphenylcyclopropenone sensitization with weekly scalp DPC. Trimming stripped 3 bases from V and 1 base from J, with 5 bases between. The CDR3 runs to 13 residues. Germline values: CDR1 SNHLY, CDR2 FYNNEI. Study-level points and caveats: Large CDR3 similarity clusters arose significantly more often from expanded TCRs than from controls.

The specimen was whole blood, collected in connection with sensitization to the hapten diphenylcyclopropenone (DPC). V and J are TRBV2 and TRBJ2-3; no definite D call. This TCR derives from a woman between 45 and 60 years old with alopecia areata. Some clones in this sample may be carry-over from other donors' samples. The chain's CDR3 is CASSDIGTDTQYF. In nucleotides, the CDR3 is TGTGCCAGCAGTGATATCGGCACAGATACGCAGTATTTT.